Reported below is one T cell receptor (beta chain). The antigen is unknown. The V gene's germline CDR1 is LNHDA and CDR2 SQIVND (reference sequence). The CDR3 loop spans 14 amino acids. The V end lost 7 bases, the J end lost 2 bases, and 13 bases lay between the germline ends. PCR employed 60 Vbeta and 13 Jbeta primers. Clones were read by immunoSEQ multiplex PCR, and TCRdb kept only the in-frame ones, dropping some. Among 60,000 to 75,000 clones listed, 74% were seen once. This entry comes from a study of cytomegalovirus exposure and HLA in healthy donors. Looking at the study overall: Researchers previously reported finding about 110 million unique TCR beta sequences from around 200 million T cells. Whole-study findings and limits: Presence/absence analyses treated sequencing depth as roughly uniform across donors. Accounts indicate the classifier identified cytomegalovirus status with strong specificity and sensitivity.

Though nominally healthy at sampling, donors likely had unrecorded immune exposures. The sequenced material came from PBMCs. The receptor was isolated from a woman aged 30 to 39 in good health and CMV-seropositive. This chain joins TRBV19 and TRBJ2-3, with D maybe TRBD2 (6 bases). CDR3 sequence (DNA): TGTGCCAGTAACTCGGGACTTCTCACAGATACGCAGTATTTT. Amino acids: CASNSGLLTDTQYF.